This TCR beta chain originates from a study of metastatic and nonmetastatic thyroid tumors. Study-wide context: Repertoire data that came from the blood and tumor or nodule tissue of malignant and benign thyroid patients were compared.

To note about this clone: Its antigen is not identified.

Trimming cost V 5 bases and J 4 bases, with 12 bases left between them. This CDR3 has 14 amino acids. Germline V lookup: CDR1 SGHTA, CDR2 FQGTGA. Thyroid surgery was performed in patients who had received no treatment beforehand. Whole-study findings and limits: It was reported that TCR beta diversity was significantly higher in malignant thyroid tumors than benign nodules, in blood and tumor.

Authors' processing steps: For papillary thyroid cancer, a distant-metastasis classifier was constructed from CDR3 differences observed across clinicopathological groups. TCRdb re-called the PCR reads via MiXCR. The V and J calls come from TCRdb's annotation, not from the publication. Altogether approximately 70,000 clones are present, 4% to 5% being singletons, with the ten largest covering 20% to 25%. The chain employs TRBV7-3 and TRBJ2-1; maybe TRBD2 (5 bases). The sequence derives from a female donor with papillary thyroid cancer or a benign thyroid nodule (not recorded which). Some clones in this sample may be carry-over from other donors' samples. The sequenced material came from blood. The CDR3 protein is CASSPGLGYNEQFF. In nucleotides, the CDR3 is TGTGCCAGCAGCCCGGGGTTGGGGTACAATGAGCAGTTCTTC.